This T cell receptor (beta chain) was profiled in a study of cytomegalovirus exposure and HLA in healthy donors. On this clone: The antigen remains undetermined.

The CDR3 sequence is 13 residues long. The V and J ends lost 2 bases and 3 bases respectively, with 8 bases between them. Germline CDR1 reads SGHDN; CDR2 reads FVKESK. Study-wide findings and caveats: Reportedly, cytomegalovirus status was diagnosed with high sensitivity and specificity.

Sequencing was performed with immunoSEQ multiplex PCR; in TCRdb, only in-frame clones are kept and a portion is missing. The table lists fewer than 400,000 clones, roughly 88% of them singletons. This chain connects TRBV14 to TRBJ2-7; D is perhaps TRBD2 (5 bases). Source material: PBMCs. This TCR was recovered from a woman aged 18-29 years in good health and CMV-seronegative. The CDR3 coding sequence is TGTGCCAGCAGCCAATCCCGGGGCTACGAGCAGTACTTC. Translated: CASSQSRGYEQYF.